One sample yielded the 16 T cell receptor beta chains listed below, sequenced in a study of T cells in Graves' hyperthyroidism and ophthalmopathy. TCR beta CDR3 regions were amplified from RNA. In the first-round RT-PCR of the TCR CDR3, the HTBI primer set was used. TCRdb ran MiXCR on the multiplex PCR reads and lists one entry per CDR3 protein. The sample gives around 450,000 distinct CDR3 sequences, roughly an eighth of which show up once; 5.3% is in the top ten. Specimen: blood. These receptors all come from a woman aged 18-29 years with Graves' hyperthyroidism.

This clonotype showed up many times. The V call is TRBV29-1, the J call TRBJ1-5; no definite D call. Germline CDR1 SQVTM, CDR2 ANQGSEA. Deletions cut 4 bases from V and 3 bases from J, with 7 bases between. CDR3 length: 12 amino acids. In DNA form, the CDR3 reads TGCAGCGTTGGAGACAACAATCAGCCCCAGCATTTT. Translated: CSVGDNNQPQHF. The full variable domain, in which reference TRBV29-1 and TRBJ1-5 provide the parts outside the CDR3, is SAVISQKPSRDICQRGTSLTIQCQVDSQVTMMFWYRQQPGQSLTLIATANQGSEATYESGFVIDKFPISRPNLTFSTLTVSNMSPEDSSIYLCSVGDNNQPQHFGDGTRLSIL.

The table lists this clonotype with many counts. The DNA for the CDR3 is TGTGCCAGCAGCTTAGAATTGGGGCCTCACTACGAGCAGTACTTC. Protein sequence: CASSLELGPHYEQYF. The rearrangement joins TRBV7-2 to TRBJ2-7; a weak D match, TRBD1 (5 bases). Per the germline V gene, CDR1 is SGHTA and CDR2 is FQGNSA. The CDR3 contains 15 residues. Trimming cost V 1 base and J 3 bases, with 13 bases left between them.

The rearrangement uses TRBV7-8 and TRBJ2-3; 9 nucleotides match TRBD2. The CDR3 has 18 amino acids. Trimming cost V 2 bases and J 4 bases; bases outside gene matches: 13. Germline loops: CDR1 SGHVS, CDR2 FQNEAQ. DNA of the CDR3: TGTGCCAGCAGCTTAAGTTGGGGTACTAGCGGGTTGTCAGATACGCAGTATTTT. Translated: CASSLSWGTSGLSDTQYF.

In this sample, this clonotype turned up a few times. The chain employs TRBV3-1 and TRBJ1-5; a weak D match, TRBD1 (5 bases). The CDR3 runs 14 residues. CDR1 and CDR2 (germline): LGHDT, YNNKEL (reference sequence). The V gene lost 4 bases and the J gene lost 5 bases, with 12 bases spanning the gap. CDR3 nucleotide sequence: TGTGCCAGCAGCCGGCGACAGTGGGATCAGCCCCAGCATTTT. Its translation is CASSRRQWDQPQHF. Supplemented by reference TRBV3-1 and TRBJ1-5, the full variable domain reads DTAVSQTPKYLVTQMGNDKSIKCEQNLGHDTMYWYKQDSKKFLKIMFSYNNKELIINETVPNRFSPKSPDKAHLNLHINSLELGDSAVYFCASSRRQWDQPQHFGDGTRLSIL.

This clonotype was recorded at least ten times. The chain employs TRBV29-1 and TRBJ2-2; D unresolved. V lost 6 bases and J 0 bases, leaving 8 bases between the germline ends. This CDR3 has 13 residues. CDR1 SQVTM and CDR2 ANQGSEA come from the germline V gene. CDR3 region: CSVTGPNTGELFF. The CDR3 coding sequence is TGCAGCGTAACCGGGCCGAACACCGGGGAGCTGTTTTTT.

This clonotype was recorded at least ten times. CDR3 coding DNA: TGTGCCAGCAGCCAAGATCTTCATGCCCGGGAGTTCTTC. This encodes CASSQDLHAREFF. The rearrangement uses TRBV3-1 and TRBJ2-1; no clear D gene. Germline V gene sequence: CDR1 LGHDT, CDR2 YNNKEL (reference sequence). The CDR3 sequence is 13 residues long. Trimming shortened V by 0 bases and J by 14 bases, and 14 bases separated the two germline ends.

CDR3 DNA sequence: TGTGCCAGTATGGGACAGGGGCAGGGTGAAGCTTTCTTT. Its translation is CASMGQGQGEAFF. V and J are TRBV19 and TRBJ1-1; the match to TRBD1 covers 10 bases. The J segment lost 7 bases and the V segment lost 7 bases, leaving 6 bases of the junction unmatched. Germline loops: CDR1 LNHDA, CDR2 SQIVND (reference sequence). CDR3 length equals 13 residues.

V is TRBV28 and J is TRBJ1-4; tentatively, D is TRBD1 (6 bases). The CDR3 has 14 residues. CDR1 is MDHEN and CDR2 is SYDVKM in the germline V gene. Trimming pared 3 bases from V and 8 bases from J, leaving 13 bases between. CDR3 loop: CASSLWGAEEKLFF. CDR3 nucleotides: TGTGCCAGCAGTTTGTGGGGGGCGGAGGAAAAACTGTTTTTT.

This chain connects TRBV5-1 to TRBJ2-2; D gene unclear. The CDR3 sequence is 14 residues long. Trimming took off 0 bases at V and 6 bases at J, with 9 bases between the two ends. Germline loops: CDR1 SGHRS, CDR2 YFSETQ. The CDR3: CASSLGHTAGELFF. CDR3 DNA sequence: TGCGCCAGCAGCTTGGGGCACACGGCCGGGGAGCTGTTTTTT.

This clonotype came up a few times. The J gene is TRBJ1-1, the V gene TRBV27; D might be TRBD1 (6 bases). The length of the CDR3 is 14 residues. Per the germline V gene, CDR1 is MNHEY and CDR2 is SMNVEV (reference sequence). V shed 3 bases and J shed 0 bases, with 8 bases lying between them. The CDR3 spells CASSFGQLNTEAFF. The DNA for the CDR3 is TGTGCCAGCAGTTTTGGACAGTTGAACACTGAAGCTTTCTTT.

The table lists this clonotype with a few counts. This chain uses TRBV30 with TRBJ1-4; TRBD1 might be the D (6 bases). The V end was cut by 5 bases, the J end by 6 bases, with 16 bases between. Per the germline V gene, CDR1 is GTSNPN and CDR2 is SVGIG (reference sequence). The CDR3 extends over 14 amino acids. CDR3 amino acids: CAWLAGAGDEKLFF. The CDR3 DNA follows: TGTGCCTGGCTGGCGGGGGCAGGGGATGAAAAACTGTTTTTT.

This clonotype was detected ten times or more. The chain employs TRBV20-1 and TRBJ2-3; 10 nucleotides match TRBD2. The CDR3 spans 15 residues. Germline trimming cut 3 bases from V and 2 bases from J; bases unmatched to any gene: 5. Germline CDR1 is DFQATT and CDR2 is SNEGSKA (reference sequence). The CDR3 sequence: CSARGLATYTDTQYF. In DNA form, the CDR3 reads TGCAGTGCTAGGGGACTAGCGACCTACACAGATACGCAGTATTTT.

The chain links TRBV28 to TRBJ2-2, with 11 nucleotides matching TRBD2. The V segment lost 5 bases and the J segment 1 base; nucleotides outside the gene matches: 6. Germline V CDR1 and CDR2: MDHEN, SYDVKM. The CDR3 covers 17 residues. The CDR3 coding sequence is TGTGCCAGCAGTCAACCGGGACTAGCGGAGAACACCGGGGAGCTGTTTTTT. As protein: CASSQPGLAENTGELFF.

This clonotype was observed a handful of times. The V call is TRBV6-1, the J call TRBJ2-1; 9 nucleotides agree with TRBD2. V lost 5 bases to trimming and J lost 7 bases; unmatched junction nucleotides: 12. The CDR3 totals 16 residues. In germline, CDR1 is MNHNS, CDR2 SASEGT. CDR3 region: CASSYGAGGTGNEQFF. CDR3 sequence (DNA): TGTGCCAGCAGTTATGGCGCGGGAGGGACTGGGAATGAGCAGTTCTTC.

This clonotype was counted between two and nine times. The chain recombines TRBV7-3 with TRBJ1-4; the D gene is possibly TRBD1 (5 bases). Germline CDR1 and CDR2: SGHTA and FQGTGA. V lost 2 bases and J 7 bases, leaving 11 bases between the germline ends. This CDR3 contains 14 residues. CDR3 residues: CASSLSGGTEKLFF. As DNA, the CDR3 is TGTGCCAGCAGCTTATCGGGGGGGACTGAAAAACTGTTTTTT.

This clonotype was seen many times. The chain carries TRBV6-2 or TRBV6-3 and TRBJ1-2; D gene ambiguous. Germline assignment: CDR1 MNHEY and CDR2 SVGEGT. V was cut by 6 bases and J by 9 bases, with 8 bases left in between. The CDR3 is made up of 10 amino acids. DNA for the CDR3: TGTGCCAGCAGGGACCTACGCTACACCTTC. This gives the protein CASRDLRYTF.